This TCR beta chain was observed in a study of T cells in Graves' hyperthyroidism and ophthalmopathy. Amplified TCR beta CDR3 regions derived from RNA transcripts. HTBI primers were the set used in a first-round RT-PCR of the TCR CDR3. In TCRdb, the multiplex PCR reads were re-called with MiXCR into one record per CDR3 protein. The sample lists 530,000 or so distinct CDR3 sequences; roughly a quarter were seen once. Germline V gene lookup returns CDR1 MNHEY and CDR2 SVGAGI. V gave up 4 bases and J gave up 4 bases; unmatched junction bases: 11. The CDR3 is 16 residues long. The material sequenced was blood. The source of this sequence is a woman in her 30s with Graves' ophthalmopathy. The chain couples TRBV6-5 to TRBJ2-7; 9 nucleotides agree with TRBD1. The CDR3 coding sequence is TGTGCCAGCAGTTTGCTAAAGGGACAGGGAGGGTACGAGCAGTACTTC. This sequence encodes CASSLLKGQGGYEQYF.